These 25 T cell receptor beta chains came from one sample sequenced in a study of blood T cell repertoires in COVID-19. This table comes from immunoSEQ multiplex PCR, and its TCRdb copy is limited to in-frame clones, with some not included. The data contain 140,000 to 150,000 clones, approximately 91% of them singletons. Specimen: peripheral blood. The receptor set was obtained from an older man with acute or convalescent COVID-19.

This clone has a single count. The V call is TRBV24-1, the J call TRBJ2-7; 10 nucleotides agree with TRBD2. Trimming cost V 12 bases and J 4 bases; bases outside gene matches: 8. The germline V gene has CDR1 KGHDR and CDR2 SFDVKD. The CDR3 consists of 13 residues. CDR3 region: CASSQREGYEQYF. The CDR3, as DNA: TGTGCCTCATCCCAGCGGGAGGGTTACGAGCAGTACTTC.

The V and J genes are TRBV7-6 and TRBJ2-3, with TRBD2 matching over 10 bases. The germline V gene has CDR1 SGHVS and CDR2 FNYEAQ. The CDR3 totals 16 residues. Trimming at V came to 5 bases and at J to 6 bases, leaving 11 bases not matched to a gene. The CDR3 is CASSPGASGSLDTQYF. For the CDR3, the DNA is TGTGCCAGCAGCCCAGGGGCTAGCGGGAGTTTGGATACGCAGTATTTT.

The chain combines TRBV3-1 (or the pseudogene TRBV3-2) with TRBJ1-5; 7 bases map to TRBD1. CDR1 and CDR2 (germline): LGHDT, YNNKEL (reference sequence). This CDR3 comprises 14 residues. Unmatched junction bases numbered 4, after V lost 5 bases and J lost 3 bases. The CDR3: CASSFQGVNQPQHF. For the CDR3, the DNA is TGTGCCAGCAGCTTTCAGGGGGTCAATCAGCCCCAGCATTTT.

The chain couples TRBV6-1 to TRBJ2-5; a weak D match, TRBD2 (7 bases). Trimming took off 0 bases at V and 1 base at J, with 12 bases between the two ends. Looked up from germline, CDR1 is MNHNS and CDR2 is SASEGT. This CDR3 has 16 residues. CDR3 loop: CASSEAGGVLQETQYF. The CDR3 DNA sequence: TGTGCCAGCAGTGAAGCAGGGGGGGTCCTCCAAGAGACCCAGTACTTC.

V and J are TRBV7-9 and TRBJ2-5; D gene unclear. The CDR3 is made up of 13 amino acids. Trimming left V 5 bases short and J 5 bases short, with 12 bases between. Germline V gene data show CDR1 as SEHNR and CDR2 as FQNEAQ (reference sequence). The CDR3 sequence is CASSMETSETQYF. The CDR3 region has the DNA TGTGCCAGCAGCATGGAGACCTCGGAGACCCAGTACTTC. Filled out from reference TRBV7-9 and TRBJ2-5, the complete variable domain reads DTGVSQNPRHKITKRGQNVTFRCDPISEHNRLYWYRQTLGQGPEFLTYFQNEAQLEKSRLLSDRFSAERPKGSFSTLEIQRTEQGDSAMYLCASSMETSETQYFGPGTRLLVL.

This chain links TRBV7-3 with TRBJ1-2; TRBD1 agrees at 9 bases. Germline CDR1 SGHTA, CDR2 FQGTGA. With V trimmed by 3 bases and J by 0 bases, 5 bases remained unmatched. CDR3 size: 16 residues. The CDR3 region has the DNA TGTGCCAGCAGCTTGGGAGGGACAGGGTCTAACTATGGCTACACCTTC. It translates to CASSLGGTGSNYGYTF.

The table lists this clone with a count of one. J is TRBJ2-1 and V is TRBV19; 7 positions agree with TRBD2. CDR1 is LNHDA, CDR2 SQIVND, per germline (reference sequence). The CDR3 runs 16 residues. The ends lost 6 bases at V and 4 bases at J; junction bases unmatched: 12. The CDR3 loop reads CASRRASGALYNEQFF. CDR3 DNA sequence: TGTGCCAGTAGAAGGGCTAGCGGAGCACTGTACAATGAGCAGTTCTTC.

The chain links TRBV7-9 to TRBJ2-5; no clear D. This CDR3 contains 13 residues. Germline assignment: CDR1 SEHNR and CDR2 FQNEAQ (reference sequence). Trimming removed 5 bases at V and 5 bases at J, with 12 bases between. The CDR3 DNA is TGTGCCAGCAGCCCCAAGAGGAACGAGACCCAGTACTTC. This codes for CASSPKRNETQYF.

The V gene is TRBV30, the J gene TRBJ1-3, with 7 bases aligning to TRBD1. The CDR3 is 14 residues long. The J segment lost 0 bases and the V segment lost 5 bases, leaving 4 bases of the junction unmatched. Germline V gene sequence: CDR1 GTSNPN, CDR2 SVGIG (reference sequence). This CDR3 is CAWSRTGSGNTIYF. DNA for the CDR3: TGTGCCTGGTCAAGGACAGGCTCTGGAAACACCATATATTTT.

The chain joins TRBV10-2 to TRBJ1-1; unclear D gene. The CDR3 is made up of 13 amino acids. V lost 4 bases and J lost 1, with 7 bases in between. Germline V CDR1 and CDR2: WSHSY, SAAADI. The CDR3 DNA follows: TGCGCCAGCAGTGTCCGGGGGAACACTGAAGCTTTCTTT. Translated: CASSVRGNTEAFF.

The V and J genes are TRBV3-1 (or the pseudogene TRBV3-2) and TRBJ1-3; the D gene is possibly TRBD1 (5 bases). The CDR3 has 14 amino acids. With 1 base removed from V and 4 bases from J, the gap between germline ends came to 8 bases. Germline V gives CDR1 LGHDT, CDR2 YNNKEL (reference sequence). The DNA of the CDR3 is TGTGCCAGCAGCCAAGTCGGGGGGGGAAACACCATATATTTT. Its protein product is CASSQVGGGNTIYF.

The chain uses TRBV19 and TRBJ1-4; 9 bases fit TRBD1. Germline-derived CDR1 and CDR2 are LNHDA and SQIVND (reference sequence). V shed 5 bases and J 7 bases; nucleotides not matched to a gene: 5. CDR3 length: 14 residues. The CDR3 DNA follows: TGTGCCAGTAGTGTGGGACAGGGCCTTGAAAAACTGTTTTTT. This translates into CASSVGQGLEKLFF. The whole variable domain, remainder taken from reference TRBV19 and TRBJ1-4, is DGGITQSPKYLFRKEGQNVTLSCEQNLNHDAMYWYRQDPGQGLRLIYYSQIVNDFQKGDIAEGYSVSREKKESFPLTVTSAQKNPTAFYLCASSVGQGLEKLFFGSGTQLSVL.

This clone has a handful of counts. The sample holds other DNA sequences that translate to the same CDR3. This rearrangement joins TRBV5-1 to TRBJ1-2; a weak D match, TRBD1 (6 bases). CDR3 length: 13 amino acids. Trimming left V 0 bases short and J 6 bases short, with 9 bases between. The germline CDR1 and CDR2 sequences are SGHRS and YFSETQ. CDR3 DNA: TGCGCCAGCAGCTTGGGCCAGGGGAATGGCTACACCTTC. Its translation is CASSLGQGNGYTF.

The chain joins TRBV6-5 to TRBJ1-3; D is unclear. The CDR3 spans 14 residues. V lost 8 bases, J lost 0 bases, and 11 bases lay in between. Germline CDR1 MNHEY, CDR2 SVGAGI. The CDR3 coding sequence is TGTGCCAGCTCGATGACACCCTCTGGAAACACCATATATTTT. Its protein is CASSMTPSGNTIYF.

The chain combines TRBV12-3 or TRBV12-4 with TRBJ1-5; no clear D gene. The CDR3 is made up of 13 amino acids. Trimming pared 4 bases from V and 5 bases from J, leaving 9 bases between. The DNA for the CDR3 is TGTGCCAGCAGTTCAGACAACTATCAGCCCCAGCATTTT. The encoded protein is CASSSDNYQPQHF.

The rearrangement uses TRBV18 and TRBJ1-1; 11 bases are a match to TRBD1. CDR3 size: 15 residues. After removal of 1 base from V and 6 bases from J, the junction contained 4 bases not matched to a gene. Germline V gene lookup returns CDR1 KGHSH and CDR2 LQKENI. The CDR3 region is CASSPQSGQGAEAFF. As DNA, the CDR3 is TGTGCCAGCTCACCACAGTCGGGACAGGGGGCTGAAGCTTTCTTT.

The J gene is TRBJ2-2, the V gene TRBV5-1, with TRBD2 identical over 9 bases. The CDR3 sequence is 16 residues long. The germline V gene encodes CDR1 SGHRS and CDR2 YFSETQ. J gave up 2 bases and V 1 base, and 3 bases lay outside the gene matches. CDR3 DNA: TGCGCCAGCAGCTTGCCGACTAGCGGTAACACCGGGGAGCTGTTTTTT. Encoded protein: CASSLPTSGNTGELFF.

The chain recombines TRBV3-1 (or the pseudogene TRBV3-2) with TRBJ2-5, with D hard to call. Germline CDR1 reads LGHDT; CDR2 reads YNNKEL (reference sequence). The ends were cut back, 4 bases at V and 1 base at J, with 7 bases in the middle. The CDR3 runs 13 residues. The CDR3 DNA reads TGTGCCAGCAGCCTCTCCCTCCAAGAGACCCAGTACTTC. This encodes CASSLSLQETQYF.

The CDR3 here is CASSHSGGLFEQYF. CDR3 bases: TGTGCCAGCAGCCACTCGGGAGGGCTGTTTGAGCAGTACTTC. The rearrangement links TRBV11-1 to TRBJ2-7; TRBD2 matches at 8 bases. The V gene's germline CDR1 is SGHAT and CDR2 FQDESV (reference sequence). This CDR3 contains 14 residues. V shed 5 bases and J 7 bases; nucleotides not matched to a gene: 10.

CDR3 in DNA: TGTGCCTGGAGCTCGATTAGGGACTGGCACTATGGCTACACCTTC. Its translation is CAWSSIRDWHYGYTF. The chain links TRBV30 to TRBJ1-2; a weak D match, TRBD1 (5 bases). Germline CDR1 is GTSNPN and CDR2 is SVGIG (reference sequence). V lost 3 bases to trimming and J lost 3 bases, with 17 bases between them. CDR3 length: 15 residues. Combining the CDR3 with reference TRBV30 and TRBJ1-2 gives the whole variable domain SQTIHQWPATLVQPVGSPLSLECTVEGTSNPNLYWYRQAAGRGLQLLFYSVGIGQISSEVPQNLSASRPQDRQFILSSKKLLLSDSGFYLCAWSSIRDWHYGYTFGSGTRLTVV.

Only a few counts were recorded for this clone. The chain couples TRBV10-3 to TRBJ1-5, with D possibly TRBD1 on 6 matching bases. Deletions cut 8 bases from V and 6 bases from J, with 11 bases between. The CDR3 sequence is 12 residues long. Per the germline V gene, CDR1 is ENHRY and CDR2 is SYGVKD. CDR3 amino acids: CAIGGSGQPQHF. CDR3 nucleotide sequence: TGTGCCATCGGGGGCTCGGGTCAGCCCCAGCATTTT.

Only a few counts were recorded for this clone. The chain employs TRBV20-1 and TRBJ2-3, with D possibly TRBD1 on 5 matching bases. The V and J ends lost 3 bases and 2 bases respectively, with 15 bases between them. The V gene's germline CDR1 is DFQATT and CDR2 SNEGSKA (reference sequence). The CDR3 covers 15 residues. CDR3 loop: CSASNPGIHTDTQYF. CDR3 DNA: TGCAGTGCTAGTAACCCAGGGATTCACACAGATACGCAGTATTTT.

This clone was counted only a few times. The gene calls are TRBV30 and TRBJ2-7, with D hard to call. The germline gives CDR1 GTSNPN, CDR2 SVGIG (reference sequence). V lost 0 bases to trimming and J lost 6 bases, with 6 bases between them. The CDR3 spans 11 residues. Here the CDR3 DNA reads TGTGCCTGGAGTGTACTGTCCGAGCAGTACTTC. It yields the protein CAWSVLSEQYF.

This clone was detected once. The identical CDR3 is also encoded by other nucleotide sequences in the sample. The CDR3 DNA reads as TGTGCCAGTAGTATAGATTCCGGCACAGATACGCAGTATTTT. The encoded protein is CASSIDSGTDTQYF. The J gene is TRBJ2-3, the V gene TRBV19; unclear D gene. Trimming stripped 0 bases from V and 1 base from J, with 5 bases between. The CDR3 covers 14 residues. Germline V gives CDR1 LNHDA, CDR2 SQIVND (reference sequence). Full variable domain (missing parts from reference TRBV19 and TRBJ2-3): DGGITQSPKYLFRKEGQNVTLSCEQNLNHDAMYWYRQDPGQGLRLIYYSQIVNDFQKGDIAEGYSVSREKKESFPLTVTSAQKNPTAFYLCASSIDSGTDTQYFGPGTRLTVL.

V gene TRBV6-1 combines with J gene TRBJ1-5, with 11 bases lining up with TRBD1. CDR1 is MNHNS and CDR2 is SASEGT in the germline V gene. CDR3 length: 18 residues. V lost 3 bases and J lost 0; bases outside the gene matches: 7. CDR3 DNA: TGTGCCAGCAGTGACCCAGGGACAGGGGGTCGTAGCAATCAGCCCCAGCATTTT. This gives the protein CASSDPGTGGRSNQPQHF.